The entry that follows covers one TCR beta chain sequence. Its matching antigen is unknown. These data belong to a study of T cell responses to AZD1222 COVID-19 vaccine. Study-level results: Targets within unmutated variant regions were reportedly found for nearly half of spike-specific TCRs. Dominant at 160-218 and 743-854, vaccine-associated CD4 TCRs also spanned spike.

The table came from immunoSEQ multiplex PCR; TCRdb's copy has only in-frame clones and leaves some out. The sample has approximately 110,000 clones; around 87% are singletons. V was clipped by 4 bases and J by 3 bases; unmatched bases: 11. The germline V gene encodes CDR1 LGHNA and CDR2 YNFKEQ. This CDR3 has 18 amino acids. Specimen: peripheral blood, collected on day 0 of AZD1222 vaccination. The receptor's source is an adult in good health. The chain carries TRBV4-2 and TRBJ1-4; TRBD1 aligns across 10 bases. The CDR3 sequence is CASSLLRDRGYANEKLFF. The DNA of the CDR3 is TGTGCCAGCAGCCTCCTCCGGGACAGGGGTTACGCTAATGAAAAACTGTTTTTT.